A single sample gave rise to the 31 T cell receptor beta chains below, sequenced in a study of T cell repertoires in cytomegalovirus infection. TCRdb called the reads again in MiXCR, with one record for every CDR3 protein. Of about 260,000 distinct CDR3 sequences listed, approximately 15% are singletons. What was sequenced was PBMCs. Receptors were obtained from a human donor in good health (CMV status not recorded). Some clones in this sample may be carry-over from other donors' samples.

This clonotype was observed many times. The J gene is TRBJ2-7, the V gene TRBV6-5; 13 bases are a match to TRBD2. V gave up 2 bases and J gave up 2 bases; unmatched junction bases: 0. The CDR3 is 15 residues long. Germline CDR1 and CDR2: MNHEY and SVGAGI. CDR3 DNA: TGTGCCAGCAGTTACACTAGCGGGGGGGCCTACGAGCAGTACTTC. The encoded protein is CASSYTSGGAYEQYF.

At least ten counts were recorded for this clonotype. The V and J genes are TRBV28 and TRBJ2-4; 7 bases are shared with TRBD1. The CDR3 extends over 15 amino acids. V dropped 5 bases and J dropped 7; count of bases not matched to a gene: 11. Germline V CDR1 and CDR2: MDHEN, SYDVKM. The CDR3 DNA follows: TGTGCCAGCAGTAGAAAGGTCCTGACAGGGAACATTCAGTACTTC. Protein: CASSRKVLTGNIQYF.

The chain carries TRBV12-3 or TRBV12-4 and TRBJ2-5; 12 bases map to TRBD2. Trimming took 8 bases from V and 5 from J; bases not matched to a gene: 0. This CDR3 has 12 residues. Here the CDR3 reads CASGLAGETQYF. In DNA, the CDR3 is TGTGCCAGCGGACTAGCGGGGGAGACCCAGTACTTC.

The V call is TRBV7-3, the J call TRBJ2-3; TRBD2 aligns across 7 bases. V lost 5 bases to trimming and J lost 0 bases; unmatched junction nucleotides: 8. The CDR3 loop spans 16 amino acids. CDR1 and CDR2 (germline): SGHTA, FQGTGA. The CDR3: CASSPLAESSTDTQYF. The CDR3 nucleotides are TGTGCCAGCAGCCCTCTAGCGGAGTCTAGCACAGATACGCAGTATTTT. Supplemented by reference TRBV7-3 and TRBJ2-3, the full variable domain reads GAGVSQTPSNKVTEKGKYVELRCDPISGHTALYWYRQSLGQGPEFLIYFQGTGAADDSGLPNDRFFAVRPEGSVSTLKIQRTERGDSAVYLCASSPLAESSTDTQYFGPGTRLTVL.

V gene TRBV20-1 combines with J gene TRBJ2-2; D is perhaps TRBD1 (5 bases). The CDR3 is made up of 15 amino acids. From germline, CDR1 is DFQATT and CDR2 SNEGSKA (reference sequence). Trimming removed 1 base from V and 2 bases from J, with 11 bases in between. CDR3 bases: TGCAGTGCTAGAGTGGGCAGGGTTAACACCGGGGAGCTGTTTTTT. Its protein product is CSARVGRVNTGELFF.

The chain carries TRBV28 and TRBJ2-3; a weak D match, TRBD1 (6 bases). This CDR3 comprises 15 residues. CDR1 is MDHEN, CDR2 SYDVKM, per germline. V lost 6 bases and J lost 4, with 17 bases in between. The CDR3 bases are TGTGCCAGCAGCCCCGGGACACCTAGGCCAGATACGCAGTATTTT. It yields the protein CASSPGTPRPDTQYF.

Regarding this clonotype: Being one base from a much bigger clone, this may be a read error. CDR3 sequence (DNA): TGTGCCAGCAGCTGGGACAGGGGTTCAGATGAAAAACTGTTTTTT. Translating gives CASSWDRGSDEKLFF. The chain employs TRBV7-2 and TRBJ1-4, with TRBD1 matching 10 bases. This CDR3 has 15 amino acids. V lost 4 bases and J lost 6; bases outside the gene matches: 5. Germline V CDR1 and CDR2: SGHTA, FQGNSA.

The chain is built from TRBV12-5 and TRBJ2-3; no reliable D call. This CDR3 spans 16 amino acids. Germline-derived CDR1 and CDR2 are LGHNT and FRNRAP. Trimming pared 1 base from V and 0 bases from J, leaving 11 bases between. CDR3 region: CASGLAPLSSTDTQYF. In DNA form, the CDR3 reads TGTGCTAGTGGTTTGGCCCCTCTTAGTAGCACAGATACGCAGTATTTT.

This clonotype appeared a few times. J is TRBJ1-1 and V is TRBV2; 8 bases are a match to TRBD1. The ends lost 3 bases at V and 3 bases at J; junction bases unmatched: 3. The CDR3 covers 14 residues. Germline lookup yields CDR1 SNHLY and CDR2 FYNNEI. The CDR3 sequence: CASSDPGGYTEAFF. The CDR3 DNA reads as TGTGCCAGCAGTGACCCAGGGGGCTACACTGAAGCTTTCTTT.

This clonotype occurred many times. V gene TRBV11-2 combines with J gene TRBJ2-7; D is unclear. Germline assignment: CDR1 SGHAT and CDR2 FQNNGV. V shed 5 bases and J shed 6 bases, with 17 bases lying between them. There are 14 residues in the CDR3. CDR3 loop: CASSAYRASVEQYF. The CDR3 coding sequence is TGTGCCAGCAGCGCATACCGGGCCAGCGTCGAGCAGTACTTC.

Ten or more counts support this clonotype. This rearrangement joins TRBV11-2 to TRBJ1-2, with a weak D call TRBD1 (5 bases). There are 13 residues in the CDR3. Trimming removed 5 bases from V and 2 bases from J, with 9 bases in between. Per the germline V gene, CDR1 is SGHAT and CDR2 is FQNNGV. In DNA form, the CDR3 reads TGTGCCAGCAGCACAGACAGAAACTATGGCTACACCTTC. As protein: CASSTDRNYGYTF.

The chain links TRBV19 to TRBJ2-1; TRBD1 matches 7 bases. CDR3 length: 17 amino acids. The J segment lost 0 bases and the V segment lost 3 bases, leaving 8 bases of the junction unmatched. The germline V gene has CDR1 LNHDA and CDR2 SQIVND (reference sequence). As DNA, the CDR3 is TGTGCCAGTAGTATGTCCGATTACAGGGGCTCCTACAATGAGCAGTTCTTC. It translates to CASSMSDYRGSYNEQFF.

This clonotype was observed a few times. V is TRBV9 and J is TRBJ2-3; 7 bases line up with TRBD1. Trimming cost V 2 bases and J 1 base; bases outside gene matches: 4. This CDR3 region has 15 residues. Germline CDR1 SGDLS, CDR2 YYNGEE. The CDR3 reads CASSVVGQGTDTQYF. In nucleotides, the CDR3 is TGTGCCAGCAGCGTCGTCGGACAGGGCACAGATACGCAGTATTTT.

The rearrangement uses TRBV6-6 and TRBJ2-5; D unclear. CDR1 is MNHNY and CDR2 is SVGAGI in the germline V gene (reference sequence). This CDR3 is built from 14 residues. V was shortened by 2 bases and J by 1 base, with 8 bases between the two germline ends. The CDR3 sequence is CASSYSQVQETQYF. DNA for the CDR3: TGTGCCAGCAGTTACAGTCAGGTCCAAGAGACCCAGTACTTC.

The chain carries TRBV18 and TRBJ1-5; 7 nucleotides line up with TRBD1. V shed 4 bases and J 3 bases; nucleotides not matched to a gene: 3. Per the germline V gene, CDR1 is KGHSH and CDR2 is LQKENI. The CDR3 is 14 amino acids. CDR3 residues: CASSLTGNNQPQHF. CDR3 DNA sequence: TGTGCCAGCTCACTGACAGGGAACAATCAGCCCCAGCATTTT.

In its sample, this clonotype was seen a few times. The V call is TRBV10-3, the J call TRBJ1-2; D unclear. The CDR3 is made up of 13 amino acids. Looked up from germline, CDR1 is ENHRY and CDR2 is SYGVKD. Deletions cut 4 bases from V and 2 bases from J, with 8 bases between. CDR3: CAISGSRNYGYTF. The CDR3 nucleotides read TGTGCCATCAGTGGTAGCCGAAACTATGGCTACACCTTC.

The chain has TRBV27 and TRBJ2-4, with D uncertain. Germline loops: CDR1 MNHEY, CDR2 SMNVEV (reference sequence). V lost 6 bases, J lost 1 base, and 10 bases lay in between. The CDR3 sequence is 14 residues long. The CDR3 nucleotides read TGTGCCAGCAGCACCCCGCGGGCCAAAAACATTCAGTACTTC. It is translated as CASSTPRAKNIQYF.

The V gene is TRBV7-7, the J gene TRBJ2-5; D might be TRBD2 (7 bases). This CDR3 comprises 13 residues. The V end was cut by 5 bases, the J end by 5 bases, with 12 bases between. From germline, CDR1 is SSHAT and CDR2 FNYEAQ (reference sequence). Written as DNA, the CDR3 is TGTGCCAGCAGCCGGGGGGCGTGGGAGACCCAGTACTTC. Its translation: CASSRGAWETQYF.

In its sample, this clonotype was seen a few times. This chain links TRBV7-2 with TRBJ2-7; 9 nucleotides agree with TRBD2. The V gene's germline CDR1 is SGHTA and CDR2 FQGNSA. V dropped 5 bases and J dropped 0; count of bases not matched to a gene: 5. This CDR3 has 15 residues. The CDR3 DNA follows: TGTGCCAGCAGCCCTAGCGGGACTACCTCCTACGAGCAGTACTTC. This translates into CASSPSGTTSYEQYF.

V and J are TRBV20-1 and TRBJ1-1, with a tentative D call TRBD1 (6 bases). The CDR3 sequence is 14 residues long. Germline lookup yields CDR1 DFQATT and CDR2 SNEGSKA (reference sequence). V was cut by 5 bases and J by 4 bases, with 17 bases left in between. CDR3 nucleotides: TGCAGTGCTCTCCGGACAGCGCGATCCACTGAAGCTTTCTTT. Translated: CSALRTARSTEAFF.

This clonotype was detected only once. CDR3: CASSPLRARDYNEQFF. CDR3 DNA sequence: TGTGCCAGCAGTCCCCTGCGAGCTCGGGACTACAATGAGCAGTTCTTC. The rearrangement uses TRBV28 and TRBJ2-1, with D perhaps TRBD2 (5 bases). The CDR3 sequence is 16 residues long. The germline V gene encodes CDR1 MDHEN and CDR2 SYDVKM. Between the trimmed V and J ends, which lost 5 bases and 3 bases, there was a span of 17 bases.

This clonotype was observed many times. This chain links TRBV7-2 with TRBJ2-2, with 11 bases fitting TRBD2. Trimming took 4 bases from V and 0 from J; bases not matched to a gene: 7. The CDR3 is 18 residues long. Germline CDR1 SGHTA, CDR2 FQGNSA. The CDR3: CASSSLGLAASNTGELFF. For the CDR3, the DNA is TGTGCCAGCAGCTCTCTGGGACTAGCGGCATCGAACACCGGGGAGCTGTTTTTT.

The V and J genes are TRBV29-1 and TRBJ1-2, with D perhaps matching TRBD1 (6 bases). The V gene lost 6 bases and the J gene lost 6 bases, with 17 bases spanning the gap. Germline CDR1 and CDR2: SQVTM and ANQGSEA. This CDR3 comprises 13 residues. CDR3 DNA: TGCAGCGTGGAGTCCCGGGACAACCATGGCTACACCTTC. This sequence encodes CSVESRDNHGYTF.

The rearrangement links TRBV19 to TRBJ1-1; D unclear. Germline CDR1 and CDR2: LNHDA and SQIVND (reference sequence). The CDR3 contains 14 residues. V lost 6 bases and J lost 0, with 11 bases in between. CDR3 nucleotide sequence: TGTGCCAGTAGCCCGAGACCGATGAACACTGAAGCTTTCTTT. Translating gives CASSPRPMNTEAFF. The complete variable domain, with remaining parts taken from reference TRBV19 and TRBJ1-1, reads DGGITQSPKYLFRKEGQNVTLSCEQNLNHDAMYWYRQDPGQGLRLIYYSQIVNDFQKGDIAEGYSVSREKKESFPLTVTSAQKNPTAFYLCASSPRPMNTEAFFGQGTRLTVV.

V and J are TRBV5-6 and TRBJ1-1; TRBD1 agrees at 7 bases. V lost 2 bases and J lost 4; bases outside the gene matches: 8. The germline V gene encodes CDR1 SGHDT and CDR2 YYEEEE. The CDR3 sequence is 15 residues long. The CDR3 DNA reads TGTGCCAGCAGCTTAACCCCCCGACAGGGCACTGAAGCTTTCTTT. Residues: CASSLTPRQGTEAFF.

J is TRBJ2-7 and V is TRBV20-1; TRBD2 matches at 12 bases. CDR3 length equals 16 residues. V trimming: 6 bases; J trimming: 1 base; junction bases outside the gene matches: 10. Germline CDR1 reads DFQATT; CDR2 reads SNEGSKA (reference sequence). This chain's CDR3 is CSAPRTSGKKSYEQYF. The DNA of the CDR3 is TGCAGTGCGCCGAGGACTAGCGGGAAGAAGTCCTACGAGCAGTACTTC.

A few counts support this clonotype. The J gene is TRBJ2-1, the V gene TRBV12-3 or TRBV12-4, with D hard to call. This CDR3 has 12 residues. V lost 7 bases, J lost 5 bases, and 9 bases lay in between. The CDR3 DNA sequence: TGTGCCAGCAACGCCGCAAACAATGAGCAGTTCTTC. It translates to CASNAANNEQFF.

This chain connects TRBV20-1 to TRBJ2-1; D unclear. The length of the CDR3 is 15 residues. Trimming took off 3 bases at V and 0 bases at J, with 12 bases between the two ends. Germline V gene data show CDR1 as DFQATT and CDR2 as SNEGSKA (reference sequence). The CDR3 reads CSASISKSSYNEQFF. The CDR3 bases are TGCAGTGCTAGTATTAGCAAGAGCTCCTACAATGAGCAGTTCTTC.

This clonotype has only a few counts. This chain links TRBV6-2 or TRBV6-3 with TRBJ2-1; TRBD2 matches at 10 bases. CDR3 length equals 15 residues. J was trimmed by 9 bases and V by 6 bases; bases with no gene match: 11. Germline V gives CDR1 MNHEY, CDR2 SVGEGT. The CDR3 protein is CASRSPSGGAGEQFF. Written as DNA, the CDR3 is TGTGCCAGCAGATCCCCCAGCGGGGGGGCCGGTGAGCAGTTCTTC.

CDR3 region: CSAPGRGQGTEAFF. DNA for the CDR3: TGCAGCGCCCCCGGGAGAGGGCAGGGTACTGAAGCTTTCTTT. The V call is TRBV29-1, the J call TRBJ1-1, with D perhaps TRBD1 (5 bases). In germline, CDR1 is SQVTM, CDR2 ANQGSEA. The V and J ends lost 7 bases and 5 bases respectively, with 20 bases between them. CDR3 size: 14 residues.

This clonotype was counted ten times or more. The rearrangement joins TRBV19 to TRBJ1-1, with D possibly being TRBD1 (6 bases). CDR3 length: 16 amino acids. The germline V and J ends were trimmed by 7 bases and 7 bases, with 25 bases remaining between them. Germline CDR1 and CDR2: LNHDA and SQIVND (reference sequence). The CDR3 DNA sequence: TGTGCCAGTAACAGCCCCGGACAGAGGGGATCCCTTGAAGCTTTCTTT. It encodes CASNSPGQRGSLEAFF.